This T cell receptor (beta chain) was obtained from a study of blood T cell repertoires in COVID-19. In the study overall: The study drew acute and convalescent COVID-19 samples from the United States, Italy and Spain. T cells, B-cell-depleted T cells, or PBMCs provided the cDNA or gDNA that served as material.

Seattle-derived patients entered the study during active infection and were followed longitudinally. In the study's own analysis: Counts of nucleated cells, estimated from reference gene primer amplification, were obtained. Method: immunoSEQ multiplex PCR; TCRdb's copy keeps in-frame clones and lacks some. V and J calls and clone size are given by that table; D and trimming were obtained from the DNA. The sample carries about 200,000 clones, about 88% recorded once. Trimming took off 1 base at V and 2 bases at J, with 11 bases between the two ends. This CDR3 spans 15 amino acids. Germline CDR1 and CDR2: SGDLS and YYNGEE.

Sequenced material: peripheral blood. This receptor was identified in a man aged 45-60 years with COVID-19, enrolled during active disease. J is TRBJ2-3 and V is TRBV9; tentatively, D is TRBD1 (8 bases). The CDR3 reads CASSVTGGDTDTQYF. The CDR3 DNA is TGTGCCAGCAGCGTAACAGGGGGGGACACAGATACGCAGTATTTT.